This T cell receptor beta chain came from a study of blood T cell repertoires in COVID-19. The CDR3 is made up of 15 amino acids. The germline V gene has CDR1 PRHDT and CDR2 FYEKMQ (reference sequence). The V segment lost 0 bases and the J segment 6 bases; nucleotides outside the gene matches: 5. Here immunoSEQ multiplex PCR was the method, and the copy in TCRdb shows in-frame clones only, minus some. The sample carries about 210,000 clones, around 84% recorded once. The sequenced material came from peripheral blood. The chain links TRBV13 to TRBJ1-1; TRBD1 agrees at 9 bases. The TCR comes from an elderly woman with COVID-19, enrolled during active disease. The CDR3 protein is CASSLGRGQGSEAFF. The CDR3 DNA is TGTGCCAGCAGCTTAGGAAGGGGACAGGGCTCTGAAGCTTTCTTT.